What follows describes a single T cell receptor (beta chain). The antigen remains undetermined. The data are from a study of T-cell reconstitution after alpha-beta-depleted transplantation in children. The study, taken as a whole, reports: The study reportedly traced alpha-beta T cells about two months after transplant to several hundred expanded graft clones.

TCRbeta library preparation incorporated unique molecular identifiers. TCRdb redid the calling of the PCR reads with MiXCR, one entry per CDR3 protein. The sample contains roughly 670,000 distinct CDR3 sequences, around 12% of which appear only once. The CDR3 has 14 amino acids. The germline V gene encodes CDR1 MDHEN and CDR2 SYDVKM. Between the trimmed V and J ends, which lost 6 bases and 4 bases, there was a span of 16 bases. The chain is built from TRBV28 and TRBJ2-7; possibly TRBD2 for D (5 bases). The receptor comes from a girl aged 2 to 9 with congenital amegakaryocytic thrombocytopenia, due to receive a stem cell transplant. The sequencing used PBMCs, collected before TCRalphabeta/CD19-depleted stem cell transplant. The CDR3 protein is CASSRLRGTYEQYF. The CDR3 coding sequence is TGTGCCAGCAGCCGGCTCCGGGGTACGTACGAGCAGTACTTC.